A single sample gave rise to the 6 T cell receptor beta chains below, sequenced in a study of T cell responses to AZD1222 COVID-19 vaccine. Generated by immunoSEQ multiplex PCR, the TCRdb table keeps only in-frame clones and is missing some. This table holds about 69,000 clones, around four fifths found once. The sample consisted of peripheral blood, taken 28 days after the second AZD1222 dose. Receptor source: an adult who received the AZD1222 COVID-19 vaccine.

V gene TRBV20-1 combines with J gene TRBJ1-1, with TRBD1 matching over 7 bases. CDR1 is DFQATT, CDR2 SNEGSKA, per germline (reference sequence). After removal of 5 bases from V and 8 bases from J, the junction contained 5 bases not matched to a gene. This CDR3 has 11 residues. Here the CDR3 reads CSAGTVLEAFF. In DNA form, the CDR3 reads TGCAGTGCTGGGACAGTCCTAGAAGCTTTCTTT.

This clone was observed a single time. The J gene is TRBJ1-5, the V gene TRBV6-6; 7 nucleotides align to TRBD1. CDR1 and CDR2 (germline): MNHNY, SVGAGI (reference sequence). The CDR3 length is 13 residues. The V and J ends lost 6 bases and 7 bases, in that order; junction bases with no gene match: 6. The CDR3 DNA sequence: TGTGCCAGCAGAACAGGGGACCGGCAGCCCCAGCATTTT. Its protein product is CASRTGDRQPQHF.

The chain employs TRBV6-2 or TRBV6-3 and TRBJ2-7, with 9 bases matching TRBD2. Germline assignment: CDR1 MNHEY and CDR2 SVGEGT. The J segment lost 6 bases and the V segment lost 5 bases, leaving 8 bases of the junction unmatched. CDR3 length equals 14 residues. CDR3 region: CASSRVSSGTEQYF. For the CDR3, the DNA is TGTGCCAGCAGTCGCGTCTCTAGCGGGACCGAGCAGTACTTC.

This chain joins TRBV5-1 and TRBJ2-1; D gene unclear. The CDR3 length is 13 residues. Trimming took off 0 bases at V and 9 bases at J, with 10 bases between the two ends. Germline CDR1 reads SGHRS; CDR2 reads YFSETQ. The CDR3 coding sequence is TGCGCCAGCAGCTTGGATGGGAACGGTGAGCAGTTCTTC. This encodes CASSLDGNGEQFF. Complete variable domain (other parts from reference TRBV5-1 and TRBJ2-1): KAGVTQTPRYLIKTRGQQVTLSCSPISGHRSVSWYQQTPGQGLQFLFEYFSETQRNKGNFPGRFSGRQFSNSRSEMNVSTLELGDSALYLCASSLDGNGEQFFGPGTRLTVL.

The chain combines TRBV5-1 with TRBJ1-2; D is possibly TRBD1 (6 bases). The CDR3 is made up of 14 amino acids. Per germline, CDR1 SGHRS and CDR2 YFSETQ. Deletions cut 0 bases from V and 2 bases from J, with 8 bases between. CDR3 sequence (DNA): TGCGCCAGCAGCTTGGGCGGGACAAACTATGGCTACACCTTC. This codes for CASSLGGTNYGYTF.

The DNA for the CDR3 is TGTGCCAGCAGTACCGGAGGGGGCACTGAAGCTTTCTTT. This gives the protein CASSTGGGTEAFF. The chain uses TRBV7-8 and TRBJ1-1, with a tentative D call TRBD1 (6 bases). Germline CDR1 and CDR2: SGHVS and FQNEAQ. Trimming pared 6 bases from V and 4 bases from J, leaving 12 bases between. The CDR3 length is 13 residues.